The present entry profiles one T cell receptor (beta chain) with its context. Its antigen is currently unknown. PCR involved 60 Vbeta and 13 Jbeta primers. Libraries were prepared by immunoSEQ multiplex PCR; TCRdb keeps only in-frame clonotypes and omits some of them. The sample has about 190,000 clones, about 84% seen once. The data derive from a study of cytomegalovirus exposure and HLA in healthy donors. Whole-study findings and limits: Analyzed later, association rates of TCRs varied across HLA loci, with DRB1 most and HLA-C fewest.

The trim removed 0 bases at V and 1 base at J, leaving 9 bases unmatched. The CDR3 has 17 amino acids. Germline loops: CDR1 SGDLS, CDR2 YYNGEE. The TCR comes from a woman aged 25 to 39 in good health and CMV-seropositive. The chain couples TRBV9 to TRBJ1-1; 7 nucleotides match TRBD1. Sequenced material: PBMCs. The CDR3 DNA reads TGTGCCAGCAGCGTAGGGAATACCGGGACAGAGAACACTGAAGCTTTCTTT. It is translated as CASSVGNTGTENTEAFF.